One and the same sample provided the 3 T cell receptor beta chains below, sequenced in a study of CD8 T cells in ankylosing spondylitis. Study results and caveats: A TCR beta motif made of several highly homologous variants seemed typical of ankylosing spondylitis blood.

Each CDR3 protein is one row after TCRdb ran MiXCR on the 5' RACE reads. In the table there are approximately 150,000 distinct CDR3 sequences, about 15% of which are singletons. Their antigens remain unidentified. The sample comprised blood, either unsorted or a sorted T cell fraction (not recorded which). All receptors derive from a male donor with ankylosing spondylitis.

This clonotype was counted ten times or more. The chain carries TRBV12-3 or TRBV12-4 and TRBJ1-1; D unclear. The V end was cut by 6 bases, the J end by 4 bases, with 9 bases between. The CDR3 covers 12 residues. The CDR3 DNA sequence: TGTGCCAGCAGCCTCCCCGGCACTGAAGCTTTCTTT. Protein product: CASSLPGTEAFF.

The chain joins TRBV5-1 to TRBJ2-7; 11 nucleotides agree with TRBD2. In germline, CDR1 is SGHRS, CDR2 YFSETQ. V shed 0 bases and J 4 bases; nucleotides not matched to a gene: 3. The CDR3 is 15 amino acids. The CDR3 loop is CASSLVGLAAYEQYF. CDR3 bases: TGCGCCAGCAGCTTGGTGGGACTAGCGGCATACGAGCAGTACTTC.

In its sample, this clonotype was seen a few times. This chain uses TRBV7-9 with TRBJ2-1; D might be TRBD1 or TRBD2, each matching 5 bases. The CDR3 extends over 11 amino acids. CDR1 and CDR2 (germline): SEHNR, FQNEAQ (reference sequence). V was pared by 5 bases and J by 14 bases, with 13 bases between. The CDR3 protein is CASSPGWDEFF. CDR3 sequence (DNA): TGTGCCAGCAGCCCTGGGTGGGACGAGTTCTTC.